The entry below describes one TCR beta chain. These data originate in a study of shared clonotypes between healthy human individuals. TCRdb's copy holds only in-frame clones and misses some; the assay was immunoSEQ multiplex PCR. The table shows about 1,500,000 clones, with approximately 97% occurring only once. CDR3 length: 15 residues. The V end was cut by 0 bases, the J end by 2 bases, with 10 bases between. Germline-derived CDR1 and CDR2 are SGHRS and YFSETQ. The sequencing sample was made of naive CD4+ T cells sorted from blood. Subset here: CD45RA+ positively selected. The rearrangement joins TRBV5-1 to TRBJ2-3; D uncertain. The sequence was collected from a man aged 25 to 40 in good health. CDR3 DNA sequence: TGCGCCAGCAGCTTGGCCCAAAGGGTCACAGATACGCAGTATTTT. It specifies CASSLAQRVTDTQYF.